This T cell receptor beta chain was identified in a study of T-cell reconstitution after alpha-beta-depleted transplantation in children. Study-level results: Surviving recipient T cells and thymic progenitors underlay high day-60 TCRbeta diversity in some patients.

Comment on this clonotype: Its target is not known.

Unique molecular identifiers featured in how the TCRbeta library was prepared. TCRdb called the PCR reads again in MiXCR, with one record for every CDR3 protein. The sample lists about 400,000 distinct CDR3 sequences, around 15% occurring once. Trimming cost V 1 base and J 0 bases, with 4 bases left between them. Germline V CDR1 and CDR2: LNHNV, YYDKDF (reference sequence). The CDR3 loop spans 15 amino acids. The clonotype was recovered from a boy in the first two years of life who had a stem cell transplant for Wiskott-Aldrich syndrome, so the T cells may come from the graft donor. The J gene is TRBJ2-6, the V gene TRBV15; D ambiguous. Sequenced here: PBMCs, mostly from graft donor cells, sampled 360 days after TCRalphabeta/CD19-depleted stem cell transplant. The CDR3 here is CATSRAVSGANVLTF. CDR3 DNA: TGTGCCACCAGCAGAGCAGTCTCTGGGGCCAACGTCCTGACTTTC.